Each of the 28 T cell receptor beta chains below was sequenced from the same sample in a study of long-term antiretroviral therapy in people with HIV. They ran version v3.0 of the immunoSEQ assay at survey level. Assay: immunoSEQ multiplex PCR; the TCRdb copy retains only in-frame clones and omits some. The sample holds tens of thousands of clones, roughly 90% seen once. The specimen comprised unsorted PBMCs, sampled just before starting antiretroviral therapy. All receptors come from a woman between 18 and 29 years old with HIV.

The rearrangement links TRBV7-3 to TRBJ1-1; D possibly corresponds to TRBD1 (5 bases). Germline lookup yields CDR1 SGHTA and CDR2 FQGTGA. CDR3 length: 13 residues. Trimming stripped 5 bases from V and 6 bases from J, with 13 bases between. The CDR3 nucleotides are TGTGCCAGCAGCGCGTCAGGGACCTCTGAAGCTTTCTTT. Protein: CASSASGTSEAFF. The variable domain in full, with the rest retrieved from reference TRBV7-3 and TRBJ1-1, is GAGVSQTPSNKVTEKGKYVELRCDPISGHTALYWYRQSLGQGPEFLIYFQGTGAADDSGLPNDRFFAVRPEGSVSTLKIQRTERGDSAVYLCASSASGTSEAFFGQGTRLTVV.

This clone has just one count. The chain joins TRBV25-1 to TRBJ2-1, with 7 bases that match TRBD2. The CDR3 covers 12 residues. Trimming at V came to 6 bases and at J to 7 bases, leaving 3 bases not matched to a gene. The germline V gene encodes CDR1 MGHDK and CDR2 SYGVNS. The CDR3 region has the DNA TGTGCCAGCAGGGGGAGGGGAAATGAGCAGTTCTTC. Translated, it gives CASRGRGNEQFF.

The rearrangement uses TRBV9 and TRBJ2-2; the match to TRBD2 covers 13 bases. Germline-derived CDR1 and CDR2 are SGDLS and YYNGEE. With V trimmed by 2 bases and J by 5 bases, 6 bases remained unmatched. The CDR3 consists of 17 residues. This chain's CDR3 is CASSVGLAGRRTGELFF. CDR3 bases: TGTGCCAGCAGCGTGGGACTAGCGGGAAGGAGGACCGGGGAGCTGTTTTTT.

The chain joins TRBV27 to TRBJ2-4; D gene ambiguous. Trimming shortened V by 6 bases and J by 0 bases, and 9 bases separated the two germline ends. This CDR3 spans 14 amino acids. From germline, CDR1 is MNHEY and CDR2 SMNVEV (reference sequence). DNA of the CDR3: TGTGCCAGCAGGAGTACAGTAGCCAAAAACATTCAGTACTTC. As protein: CASRSTVAKNIQYF.

This clone was detected only once. The junction does not match germline at one end; this may be a read error. This chain uses TRBV4-1 with TRBJ2-3, with D hard to call. This CDR3 region has 15 residues. CDR1 and CDR2 (germline): MGHRA, YSYEKL. CDR3 sequence (DNA): TGCGCCAGCAGTCAAGAGCAGTTAAGCACAGATACGCAGTATTTT. Translated, it gives CASSQEQLSTDTQYF.

V usage is TRBV14 and J usage is TRBJ1-1, with 8 bases aligning to TRBD1. The CDR3 covers 12 residues. The germline CDR1 and CDR2 sequences are SGHDN and FVKESK. Unmatched junction bases numbered 8, after V lost 4 bases and J lost 13 bases. CDR3 in DNA: TGTGCCAGCAGCCTAGGGACAGGTATTGATTTCTTT. Translating it yields CASSLGTGIDFF.

The V and J genes are TRBV5-6 and TRBJ2-4; D unresolved. Germline loops: CDR1 SGHDT, CDR2 YYEEEE. The CDR3 covers 12 residues. Trimming stripped 5 bases from V and 7 bases from J, with 10 bases between. The CDR3 is CASSFSANIQYF. The CDR3 nucleotides read TGTGCCAGCAGTTTTAGTGCGAACATTCAGTACTTC.

The J gene is TRBJ1-1, the V gene TRBV19, with unresolved D. Germline V gene sequence: CDR1 LNHDA, CDR2 SQIVND (reference sequence). Trimming shortened V by 5 bases and J by 1 base, and 8 bases separated the two germline ends. CDR3 length: 13 amino acids. The CDR3 nucleotides read TGTGCCAGTAGTCTGCAGCGGAACACTGAAGCTTTCTTT. Translation gives CASSLQRNTEAFF.

The gene calls are TRBV6-1 and TRBJ2-2; D is unresolved. From germline, CDR1 is MNHNS and CDR2 SASEGT. The CDR3 sequence is 15 residues long. Deletions cut 7 bases from V and 3 bases from J, with 15 bases between. CDR3 in amino acids: CASTPVRSDTGELFF. The CDR3 DNA reads TGTGCCAGCACCCCGGTGCGGTCGGACACCGGGGAGCTGTTTTTT.

The chain is built from TRBV6-4 and TRBJ1-3; D not resolved. The length of the CDR3 is 15 residues. In germline, CDR1 is MRHNA, CDR2 SNTAGT. V shed 5 bases and J shed 3 bases, with 14 bases lying between them. In DNA, the CDR3 is TGTGCCAGCAGTACAGACCTGGGAGTTGGAAACACCATATATTTT. Translating it yields CASSTDLGVGNTIYF.

The chain couples TRBV12-1 to TRBJ2-7; TRBD1 is the table's D call and was not checked against the DNA. TRBV12-1 is a documented pseudogene. The CDR3 contains 14 residues. This CDR3 reads CASSPRTGIYEQYF. The CDR3 DNA follows: TGTGCCAGCAGCCCGAGGACAGGGATCTACGAGCAGTACTTC.

The CDR3 protein is CASSSTGPQTTF. In nucleotides, the CDR3 is TGTGCCAGCAGTTCGACAGGTCCTCAGACCACCTTC. The chain joins TRBV27 to TRBJ1-2; D perhaps matches TRBD1 (6 bases). CDR3 size: 12 residues. Germline assignment: CDR1 MNHEY and CDR2 SMNVEV (reference sequence). V lost 4 bases and J lost 13, with 16 bases in between.

J is TRBJ2-5 and V is TRBV13; D is perhaps TRBD2 (6 bases). This CDR3 contains 13 residues. The V gene's germline CDR1 is PRHDT and CDR2 FYEKMQ (reference sequence). V lost 5 bases and J lost 4, with 11 bases in between. The CDR3 is CASSNTSSETQYF. DNA of the CDR3: TGTGCCAGCAGCAATACTAGCTCAGAGACCCAGTACTTC. The entire variable domain, with the rest obtained from reference TRBV13 and TRBJ2-5, is as follows: AAGVIQSPRHLIKEKRETATLKCYPIPRHDTVYWYQQGPGQDPQFLISFYEKMQSDKGSIPDRFSAQQFSDYHSELNMSSLELGDSALYFCASSNTSSETQYFGPGTRLLVL.

The chain combines TRBV28 with TRBJ1-1; D is uncertain. The V and J ends lost 2 bases and 1 base respectively, with 5 bases between them. CDR3 length equals 13 residues. Germline CDR1 and CDR2: MDHEN and SYDVKM. The DNA of the CDR3 is TGTGCCAGCAGTTTAGGCGGGAACACTGAAGCTTTCTTT. Amino acid sequence: CASSLGGNTEAFF.

The rearrangement links TRBV6-5 to TRBJ2-3, with a weak D call TRBD2 (5 bases). The germline V gene encodes CDR1 MNHEY and CDR2 SVGAGI. The CDR3 covers 15 residues. The V end was cut by 3 bases, the J end by 2 bases, with 12 bases between. CDR3 amino acids: CASSYQADDTDTQYF. The CDR3 coding sequence is TGTGCCAGCAGTTATCAAGCGGATGACACAGATACGCAGTATTTT.

The chain links TRBV7-2 to TRBJ2-5; no clear D gene. Trimming took off 5 bases at V and 5 bases at J, with 6 bases between the two ends. The germline CDR1 and CDR2 sequences are SGHTA and FQGNSA. This CDR3 comprises 11 residues. The CDR3 DNA sequence: TGTGCCAGCAGCCGAGAGGAGACCCAGTACTTC. It codes for CASSREETQYF. The complete variable domain, with remaining parts taken from reference TRBV7-2 and TRBJ2-5, reads GAGVSQSPSNKVTEKGKDVELRCDPISGHTALYWYRQSLGQGLEFLIYFQGNSAPDKSGLPSDRFSAERTGGSVSTLTIQRTQQEDSAVYLCASSREETQYFGPGTRLLVL.

The chain couples TRBV4-1 to TRBJ2-7, with 10 positions matching TRBD2. The CDR3 consists of 15 residues. Germline V gene sequence: CDR1 MGHRA, CDR2 YSYEKL. Losses at the gene ends were 1 base for V and 4 bases for J; bases not matched to a gene: 4. CDR3 nucleotides: TGCGCCAGCAGCCAAGGGCCTAGCGGGAGTTACGAGCAGTACTTC. Amino acids: CASSQGPSGSYEQYF.

The chain uses TRBV6-6 and TRBJ2-6; possibly TRBD1 or TRBD2 for D (5 bases each). Germline CDR1 reads MNHNY; CDR2 reads SVGAGI (reference sequence). There are 15 residues in the CDR3. Trimming shortened V by 4 bases and J by 4 bases, and 11 bases separated the two germline ends. CDR3 DNA sequence: TGTGCCAGCAGTTCCACCGGGGCCGGGGCCAACGTCCTGACTTTC. It is translated as CASSSTGAGANVLTF.

The chain has TRBV5-4 and TRBJ2-7, with 11 bases aligning to TRBD2. The CDR3 consists of 16 residues. Germline V lookup: CDR1 SGHNT, CDR2 YYREEE (reference sequence). With V trimmed by 4 bases and J by 5 bases, 11 bases remained unmatched. Here the CDR3 reads CASSPRLAGSGNEQYF. CDR3 DNA sequence: TGTGCCAGCAGCCCGAGACTAGCGGGGAGTGGGAACGAGCAGTACTTC.

This clone has only one observation. The chain joins TRBV5-6 to TRBJ2-7; D may be TRBD1 or TRBD2 (5 bases each). The germline CDR1 and CDR2 sequences are SGHDT and YYEEEE. Trimming shortened V by 4 bases and J by 4 bases, and 21 bases separated the two germline ends. The CDR3 sequence is 16 residues long. CDR3 loop: CASSRGGTHGLYEQYF. CDR3 in DNA: TGTGCCAGCAGCCGGGGCGGTACTCACGGGTTATACGAGCAGTACTTC.

The rearrangement joins TRBV9 to TRBJ2-5; D is possibly TRBD1 or TRBD2 (6 bases each). CDR3 size: 16 residues. The V end was cut by 0 bases, the J end by 4 bases, with 16 bases between. Germline V gene data show CDR1 as SGDLS and CDR2 as YYNGEE. The CDR3 DNA reads as TGTGCCAGCAGCGTAGGGGGGCTAGCGAGCCGAGAGACCCAGTACTTC. Translating it yields CASSVGGLASRETQYF.

V usage is TRBV6-5 and J usage is TRBJ1-5; D is undetermined. Germline values: CDR1 MNHEY, CDR2 SVGAGI. With 2 bases removed from V and 6 bases from J, the gap between germline ends came to 11 bases. The CDR3 totals 14 residues. The CDR3 DNA sequence: TGTGCCAGCAGTTACGGTGGGTTTGGTCAGCCCCAGCATTTT. Its translation: CASSYGGFGQPQHF.

The rearrangement uses TRBV7-9 and TRBJ2-1; D possibly corresponds to TRBD2 (5 bases). Germline assignment: CDR1 SEHNR and CDR2 FQNEAQ (reference sequence). Trimming cost V 1 base and J 3 bases, with 7 bases left between them. This CDR3 has 14 residues. The CDR3 loop reads CASSLDRDYNEQFF. DNA for the CDR3: TGTGCCAGCAGCTTAGACCGGGACTACAATGAGCAGTTCTTC.

The chain couples TRBV7-9 to TRBJ1-4; D ambiguous. The ends were cut back, 2 bases at V and 6 bases at J, with 4 bases in the middle. The length of the CDR3 is 12 residues. Germline assignment: CDR1 SEHNR and CDR2 FQNEAQ (reference sequence). The CDR3: CASSLYDEKLFF. The CDR3 nucleotides are TGTGCCAGCAGCTTATACGATGAAAAACTGTTTTTT.

The rearrangement uses TRBV4-3 and TRBJ2-5; D is undetermined. CDR1 is LGHNA and CDR2 is YSLEER in the germline V gene. V shed 0 bases and J shed 2 bases, with 10 bases lying between them. The CDR3 is 15 amino acids. The DNA for the CDR3 is TGCGCCAGCAGCCAAGATACCGCCTCACAAGAGACCCAGTACTTC. It codes for CASSQDTASQETQYF.

V gene TRBV7-2 combines with J gene TRBJ1-2, with a tentative D call TRBD1 (5 bases). Trimming removed 5 bases from V and 6 bases from J, with 10 bases in between. Per germline, CDR1 SGHTA and CDR2 FQGNSA. The CDR3 is made up of 12 amino acids. CDR3 DNA sequence: TGTGCCAGCAGCCCGAGGACACATGGCTACACCTTC. Translated, it gives CASSPRTHGYTF. Full variable domain (rest looked up from reference TRBV7-2 and TRBJ1-2): GAGVSQSPSNKVTEKGKDVELRCDPISGHTALYWYRQSLGQGLEFLIYFQGNSAPDKSGLPSDRFSAERTGGSVSTLTIQRTQQEDSAVYLCASSPRTHGYTFGSGTRLTVV.

DNA of the CDR3: TGTGCCAGCAGCCTTATAGCGGGAAGCGTGGAGACCCAGTACTTC. It is translated as CASSLIAGSVETQYF. The chain uses TRBV7-3 and TRBJ2-5; 8 bases fit TRBD2. This CDR3 comprises 15 residues. J gave up 5 bases and V 5 bases, and 10 bases lay outside the gene matches. The germline CDR1 and CDR2 sequences are SGHTA and FQGTGA.

The chain employs TRBV4-1 and TRBJ2-7; D ambiguous. The V end was cut by 2 bases, the J end by 1 base, with 12 bases between. This CDR3 contains 15 residues. The germline V gene encodes CDR1 MGHRA and CDR2 YSYEKL. The CDR3 sequence: CASSQKKLASYEQYF. The CDR3 region has the DNA TGCGCCAGCAGCCAAAAGAAGTTGGCTTCCTACGAGCAGTACTTC.